This T cell receptor (beta chain) derives from a study of cytomegalovirus exposure and HLA in healthy donors. General observations from the study: Later analysis suggested links between common viral pathogens and several top significant clusters. Later on, an analysis tied 15,000 or so TCR beta sequences to HLA alleles at 0.05 false discovery rate.

Likely unrecorded immune exposures existed in these nominally healthy donors. This CDR3 region has 15 residues. V dropped 1 base and J dropped 9 bases, with 17 bases sitting between them. In germline, CDR1 is SGHRS, CDR2 YFSETQ. The table lists this clone with a few counts. The antigen remains undetermined. Both 60 Vbeta primers and 13 Jbeta primers went into the PCR. Clones were read by immunoSEQ multiplex PCR, and TCRdb kept only the in-frame ones, dropping some. This sample carries more than 95,000 clones, about 68% of them seen once, and the ten largest clones take roughly 9%. Sequencing was performed on PBMCs. This TCR was sampled from a woman aged 40 to 50 in good health and CMV-seropositive. The rearrangement joins TRBV5-1 to TRBJ2-1, with D possibly TRBD2 on 6 matching bases. Written as DNA, the CDR3 is TGCGCCAGCAGCTTGAGGGACTTTAAGGGAAGTGAGCAGTTCTTC. Translated: CASSLRDFKGSEQFF.